This T cell receptor (beta chain) was identified during a study of blood T cell repertoires in COVID-19. Generated by immunoSEQ multiplex PCR, the TCRdb table keeps only in-frame clones and is missing some. The table lists about 75,000 clones, 65% to 90% of them singletons. The J segment lost 3 bases and the V segment lost 5 bases, leaving 3 bases of the junction unmatched. This CDR3 region has 16 residues. Germline V gene sequence: CDR1 SGHVS, CDR2 FNYEAQ. Sequenced: peripheral blood. V usage is TRBV7-6 and J usage is TRBJ2-1; 14 bases align to TRBD2. The source is a woman in her fifties or sixties with acute or convalescent COVID-19. DNA of the CDR3: TGTGCCAGCAGCCAAGGACTAGCGGGAGGCTACAATGAGCAGTTCTTC. Its translation is CASSQGLAGGYNEQFF.